This TCR beta chain was recovered during a study of cytotoxic CD8 clonotypes in ibrutinib-treated CLL. Study summary: Samples showed on average about 260,000 productive templates and 94,082 productive rearrangements.

Produced via immunoSEQ multiplex PCR; TCRdb's table is partial and in-frame only. Counted here are approximately 150,000 clones, about 80% occurring once; the ten biggest clones make up approximately 30%. This material consisted of PBMCs, taken after 12 months of ibrutinib treatment. This clonotype was sampled from a human donor with chronic lymphocytic leukemia.

The CDR3 sequence is CASSLFGAYNEQFF. The DNA of the CDR3 is TGTGCCAGCAGTTTATTCGGGGCCTACAATGAGCAGTTCTTC. This chain uses TRBV28 with TRBJ2-1; TRBD2 is a possible D gene (5 bases). The ends were cut back, 1 base at V and 2 bases at J, with 6 bases in the middle. Germline values: CDR1 MDHEN, CDR2 SYDVKM. There are 14 residues in the CDR3.